A single sample gave rise to the 12 T cell receptor beta chains below, sequenced in a study of regulatory T cells in long-lasting Graves disease. Time point defined: persistent/refractory GD, antithyroid drugs over 5 years with positive TRAb. The TCR library used RNA extracted from PBMCs. Through Arm-PCR of CDR3 regions and iRepertoire HTBI primers, TCR beta libraries were built. TCRdb re-called the multiplex PCR reads through MiXCR, storing one row per CDR3 protein. The sample shows around 450,000 distinct CDR3 sequences, about 22% of them seen only once. The material was peripheral blood mononuclear cells (PBMCs), obtained when the disease was refractory, from a patient treated with antithyroid drugs. Receptor source: a female donor with Graves disease.

This sequence joins TRBV7-2 and TRBJ2-1, with 10 positions matching TRBD2. With 1 base clipped from V and 8 bases from J, the junction kept 11 bases outside the gene matches. This CDR3 contains 17 residues. Per germline, CDR1 SGHTA and CDR2 FQGNSA. CDR3 residues: CASSLEGLAGADDEQFF. CDR3 coding DNA: TGTGCCAGCAGCTTAGAGGGGCTAGCGGGGGCCGATGATGAGCAGTTCTTC.

This clonotype was observed once. The gene calls are TRBV19 and TRBJ2-7; 7 bases match TRBD1. In germline, CDR1 is LNHDA, CDR2 SQIVND (reference sequence). The CDR3 is made up of 15 amino acids. The V segment lost 0 bases and the J segment 5 bases; nucleotides outside the gene matches: 7. The CDR3 loop is CASSIDVQGVDEQYF. The CDR3 DNA follows: TGTGCCAGTAGTATAGATGTCCAGGGGGTCGACGAGCAGTACTTC.

This clonotype occurred many times. This sequence joins TRBV28 and TRBJ1-6; D is perhaps TRBD1 (5 bases). V gave up 5 bases and J gave up 5 bases, with 13 bases separating them. This CDR3 has 15 amino acids. Germline CDR1 MDHEN, CDR2 SYDVKM. The CDR3 protein is CASSLGDGNNSPLHF. The CDR3 nucleotides read TGTGCCAGCAGTCTAGGGGACGGCAATAATTCACCCCTCCACTTT. Complete variable domain (other parts from reference TRBV28 and TRBJ1-6): DVKVTQSSRYLVKRTGEKVFLECVQDMDHENMFWYRQDPGLGLRLIYFSYDVKMKEKGDIPEGYSVSREKKERFSLILESASTNQTSMYLCASSLGDGNNSPLHFGNGTRLTVT.

The chain recombines TRBV3-1 with TRBJ1-1; TRBD1 agrees at 10 bases. The CDR3 runs to 16 residues. Per germline, CDR1 LGHDT and CDR2 YNNKEL (reference sequence). V lost 0 bases and J lost 6; bases outside the gene matches: 7. The CDR3 sequence is CASSQEVGTGAPEAFF. The CDR3 bases are TGTGCCAGCAGCCAAGAGGTCGGGACAGGGGCCCCTGAAGCTTTCTTT.

The table lists this clonotype with many counts. This rearrangement joins TRBV28 to TRBJ1-2; TRBD1 agrees at 7 bases. The germline CDR1 and CDR2 sequences are MDHEN and SYDVKM. J was trimmed by 11 bases and V by 5 bases; bases with no gene match: 8. This CDR3 region has 12 residues. The CDR3 reads CASSPPTGKYTF. The CDR3 DNA reads TGTGCCAGCAGTCCTCCGACAGGGAAATACACCTTC.

This clonotype occurred a few times. The CDR3 region has the DNA TGTGCCAGCAGTTACTGGGGGGGGGACAACTATGGCTACACCTTC. Protein sequence: CASSYWGGDNYGYTF. The V and J genes are TRBV6-5 and TRBJ1-2; D might be TRBD1 (5 bases). Germline values: CDR1 MNHEY, CDR2 SVGAGI. The CDR3 totals 15 residues. V shed 1 base and J shed 2 bases, with 11 bases lying between them.

This clonotype has only a few counts. The chain combines TRBV12-3 or TRBV12-4 with TRBJ2-2, with TRBD1 matching 7 bases. The J segment lost 6 bases and the V segment lost 6 bases, leaving 13 bases of the junction unmatched. This CDR3 contains 16 residues. CDR3: CASSLSTGIVAGELFF. In DNA, the CDR3 is TGTGCCAGCAGCCTGTCGACAGGGATTGTCGCCGGGGAGCTGTTTTTT.

V usage is TRBV7-2 and J usage is TRBJ1-4; 7 bases map to TRBD1. V lost 0 bases to trimming and J lost 10 bases; unmatched junction nucleotides: 11. This CDR3 is 16 amino acids long. The germline gives CDR1 SGHTA, CDR2 FQGNSA. The CDR3 sequence: CASSLALGVGDRKLFF. Written as DNA, the CDR3 is TGTGCCAGCAGCTTAGCGCTGGGGGTGGGGGACAGAAAACTGTTTTTT. The full variable domain, with the rest looked up from reference TRBV7-2 and TRBJ1-4, is GAGVSQSPSNKVTEKGKDVELRCDPISGHTALYWYRQSLGQGLEFLIYFQGNSAPDKSGLPSDRFSAERTGGSVSTLTIQRTQQEDSAVYLCASSLALGVGDRKLFFGSGTQLSVL.

This clonotype was seen only a few times. V and J are TRBV6-5 and TRBJ1-3, with D tentatively TRBD1 (5 bases). Trimming removed 2 bases at V and 1 base at J, with 12 bases between. Germline V gene data show CDR1 as MNHEY and CDR2 as SVGAGI. CDR3 length: 16 residues. The CDR3 DNA is TGTGCCAGCAGTTACAATTCTGGGACTTCTGGAAACACCATATATTTT. Residues: CASSYNSGTSGNTIYF.

This clonotype was detected ten times or more. The chain uses TRBV24-1 and TRBJ2-5, with a weak D call TRBD1 (6 bases). V shed 3 bases and J shed 1 base, with 11 bases lying between them. Per the germline V gene, CDR1 is KGHDR and CDR2 is SFDVKD. The CDR3 runs to 15 residues. In DNA form, the CDR3 reads TGTGCCACCAGTGATATACAGGGCGGCCAAGAGACCCAGTACTTC. It encodes CATSDIQGGQETQYF.

The chain has TRBV7-6 and TRBJ2-7; TRBD1 aligns across 7 bases. CDR3 length: 13 residues. Germline CDR1 is SGHVS and CDR2 is FNYEAQ. The V gene end was trimmed by 5 bases and the J gene end by 5 bases; junction bases not matched to a gene: 6. Written as DNA, the CDR3 is TGTGCCAGCAGCAAGGGACAGATAAACGAGCAGTACTTC. Encoded protein: CASSKGQINEQYF.

This clonotype was recorded a few times. The chain carries TRBV9 and TRBJ1-1, with 7 bases aligning to TRBD1. This CDR3 has 15 amino acids. Germline CDR1 and CDR2: SGDLS and YYNGEE. The ends lost 4 bases at V and 6 bases at J; junction bases unmatched: 12. The CDR3: CASSPRDRRTAEAFF. CDR3 nucleotides: TGTGCCAGCAGCCCGCGGGACAGACGGACCGCTGAAGCTTTCTTT.